A selection of T cell receptor beta chains follows, all from one sample in a study of blood T cell repertoires in COVID-19. TCRdb's table, derived via immunoSEQ multiplex PCR, lists solely in-frame clones and lacks some. The table includes roughly 140,000 clones, 70% to 90% detected once. The sample comprised peripheral blood. These receptor sequences come from a woman aged 55 to 70 with COVID-19, enrolled during active disease. CDR3s include the opening cysteine and the closing phenylalanine or tryptophan. Fields, in order: J gene, V gene, clone size, D gene, CDR3 protein, CDR3 DNA. The D gene is left open where the match is weak. Part of the rows lack a size; the others show once, few, many or a class for expanded clones.

j_gene: TRBJ1-1; v_gene: TRBV24-1; abundance: once; d_gene: NA; CDR3aa: CATSATQNTEAFF; CDR3nt: TGTGCCACCAGTGCGACACAGAACACTGAAGCTTTCTTT
j_gene: TRBJ1-1; v_gene: TRBV29-1; abundance: NA; d_gene: TRBD1; CDR3aa: CSVAYWGQGALGTEAFF; CDR3nt: TGCAGCGTTGCCTATTGGGGACAGGGGGCTTTGGGCACTGAAGCTTTCTTT
j_gene: TRBJ1-1; v_gene: TRBV6-5; abundance: NA; d_gene: TRBD1; CDR3aa: CASSYLGQGGTEAFF; CDR3nt: TGTGCCAGCAGTTATTTGGGACAGGGAGGCACTGAAGCTTTCTTT
j_gene: TRBJ2-5; v_gene: TRBV6-5; abundance: NA; d_gene: NA; CDR3aa: CTSSTAPSSKETQYF; CDR3nt: TGTACCAGCAGTACAGCCCCTTCCTCAAAAGAGACCCAGTACTTC
j_gene: TRBJ2-3; v_gene: TRBV4-1; abundance: NA; d_gene: NA; CDR3aa: CASSQVSPSATDTQYF; CDR3nt: TGCGCCAGCAGCCAAGTGTCCCCTAGCGCCACAGATACGCAGTATTTT
j_gene: TRBJ1-4; v_gene: TRBV13; abundance: NA; d_gene: NA; CDR3aa: CASSSTAATNEKLFF; CDR3nt: TGTGCCAGCAGCTCGACAGCCGCAACTAATGAAAAACTGTTTTTT
j_gene: TRBJ2-3; v_gene: TRBV5-1; abundance: NA; d_gene: TRBD2; CDR3aa: CASSSAGWTDTQYF; CDR3nt: TGCGCCAGCAGCTCAGCGGGGTGGACAGATACGCAGTATTTT
j_gene: TRBJ1-2; v_gene: TRBV19; abundance: NA; d_gene: NA; CDR3aa: CASSPGAYGYTF; CDR3nt: TGTGCCAGTAGTCCAGGGGCGTATGGCTACACCTTC
j_gene: TRBJ1-1; v_gene: TRBV3-1/TRBV3-2; abundance: NA; d_gene: NA; CDR3aa: CASSQDTITAEAFF; CDR3nt: TGTGCCAGCAGCCAAGATACTATAACGGCTGAAGCTTTCTTT
j_gene: TRBJ2-5; v_gene: TRBV5-1; abundance: NA; d_gene: TRBD1; CDR3aa: CASSILQGVETQYF; CDR3nt: TGCGCCAGCAGCATACTACAGGGGGTGGAGACCCAGTACTTC
j_gene: TRBJ2-1; v_gene: TRBV11-3; abundance: NA; d_gene: NA; CDR3aa: CASSLGADSGNEQFF; CDR3nt: TGTGCCAGCAGCCTAGGCGCCGACAGTGGCAATGAGCAGTTCTTC
j_gene: TRBJ1-2; v_gene: TRBV14; abundance: NA; d_gene: NA; CDR3aa: CASSATGWPNYGYTF; CDR3nt: TGTGCCAGCAGCGCCACAGGGTGGCCTAACTATGGCTACACCTTC
j_gene: TRBJ2-7; v_gene: TRBV13; abundance: NA; d_gene: NA; CDR3aa: CASRSMGQTYEQYF; CDR3nt: TGTGCCAGCAGGTCAATGGGACAAACCTACGAGCAGTACTTC
j_gene: TRBJ1-1; v_gene: TRBV27; abundance: NA; d_gene: NA; CDR3aa: CASSFRGMNTEAFF; CDR3nt: TGTGCCAGCAGTTTCAGGGGCATGAACACTGAAGCTTTCTTT
j_gene: TRBJ2-5; v_gene: TRBV7-3; abundance: NA; d_gene: NA; CDR3aa: CASSLNGIGETQYF; CDR3nt: TGTGCCAGCAGCTTAAACGGGATAGGGGAGACCCAGTACTTC
j_gene: TRBJ2-7; v_gene: TRBV3-1/TRBV3-2; abundance: NA; d_gene: TRBD2; CDR3aa: CASSLGGGAYEQYF; CDR3nt: TGTGCCAGCAGCCTCGGCGGGGGGGCCTACGAGCAGTACTTC
j_gene: TRBJ2-5; v_gene: TRBV9; abundance: NA; d_gene: TRBD1; CDR3aa: CASSVGQGKGGQETQYF; CDR3nt: TGTGCCAGCAGCGTAGGACAGGGGAAGGGAGGTCAAGAGACCCAGTACTTC
j_gene: TRBJ1-1; v_gene: TRBV29-1; abundance: NA; d_gene: TRBD1; CDR3aa: CSVSITGEEAFF; CDR3nt: TGCAGCGTCTCTATTACAGGGGAAGAAGCTTTCTTT
j_gene: TRBJ1-3; v_gene: TRBV6-5; abundance: NA; d_gene: NA; CDR3aa: CASSRGQSSGNTIYF; CDR3nt: TGTGCCAGCAGCCGTGGACAGTCCTCTGGAAACACCATATATTTT
j_gene: TRBJ2-1; v_gene: TRBV15; abundance: NA; d_gene: TRBD1; CDR3aa: CATSRPGQGSPGEQFF; CDR3nt: TGTGCCACCAGCCGACCGGGACAGGGGTCTCCGGGCGAGCAGTTCTTC
j_gene: TRBJ1-4; v_gene: TRBV19; abundance: NA; d_gene: NA; CDR3aa: CASRGGGRRKLFF; CDR3nt: TGTGCCAGTAGGGGAGGAGGGCGGCGAAAACTGTTTTTT
j_gene: TRBJ2-5; v_gene: TRBV6-2/TRBV6-3; abundance: few; d_gene: TRBD2; CDR3aa: CASSYTGTIEETQYF; CDR3nt: TGTGCCAGCAGTTACACCGGGACTATAGAAGAGACCCAGTACTTC
j_gene: TRBJ1-2; v_gene: TRBV11-2; abundance: few; d_gene: NA; CDR3aa: CASSLFRGRTNYGYTF; CDR3nt: TGTGCCAGCAGTCTATTTAGGGGCCGGACTAACTATGGCTACACCTTC
j_gene: TRBJ1-2; v_gene: TRBV5-1; abundance: NA; d_gene: TRBD1; CDR3aa: CASSPDRAYGYTF; CDR3nt: TGCGCCAGCAGCCCGGACAGGGCTTACGGCTACACCTTC
j_gene: TRBJ2-1; v_gene: TRBV9; abundance: NA; d_gene: NA; CDR3aa: CASSPRVGDEQFF; CDR3nt: TGTGCCAGCAGCCCGAGAGTAGGGGATGAGCAGTTCTTC
j_gene: TRBJ2-3; v_gene: TRBV10-3; abundance: few; d_gene: TRBD2; CDR3aa: CAISRAGALTDTQYF; CDR3nt: TGTGCCATCAGTCGAGCGGGGGCCCTCACAGATACGCAGTATTTT
j_gene: TRBJ1-6; v_gene: TRBV9; abundance: NA; d_gene: TRBD1; CDR3aa: CASSVKDRGFDNSPLHF; CDR3nt: TGTGCCAGCAGCGTTAAGGACAGGGGTTTTGATAATTCACCCCTCCACTTT
j_gene: TRBJ1-2; v_gene: TRBV6-2/TRBV6-3; abundance: NA; d_gene: TRBD1; CDR3aa: CASSSPDRVKNGYTF; CDR3nt: TGTGCCAGCAGTTCCCCGGACAGGGTCAAGAATGGCTACACCTTC
j_gene: TRBJ2-7; v_gene: TRBV29-1; abundance: NA; d_gene: NA; CDR3aa: CSVGDSTYEQYF; CDR3nt: TGCAGCGTCGGCGACAGTACCTACGAGCAGTACTTC
j_gene: TRBJ2-3; v_gene: TRBV19; abundance: once; d_gene: TRBD2; CDR3aa: CASSIAAGRDTQYF; CDR3nt: TGTGCCAGTAGTATTGCCGCCGGGAGGGATACGCAGTATTTT
j_gene: TRBJ2-3; v_gene: TRBV20-1; abundance: NA; d_gene: NA; CDR3aa: CSASRGLSTDTQYF; CDR3nt: TGCAGTGCTAGTAGGGGACTTAGCACAGATACGCAGTATTTT
j_gene: TRBJ1-3; v_gene: TRBV2; abundance: NA; d_gene: NA; CDR3aa: CASSEQRSGNTIYF; CDR3nt: TGTGCCAGCAGTGAACAGCGCTCTGGAAACACCATATATTTT
j_gene: TRBJ1-1; v_gene: TRBV20-1; abundance: NA; d_gene: NA; CDR3aa: CSASVRWGVNTEAFF; CDR3nt: TGCAGTGCTAGTGTAAGATGGGGGGTGAACACTGAAGCTTTCTTT
j_gene: TRBJ1-5; v_gene: TRBV19; abundance: NA; d_gene: NA; CDR3aa: CASTKQGTSGQPQHF; CDR3nt: TGTGCCAGTACCAAACAGGGCACGAGCGGTCAGCCCCAGCATTTT
j_gene: TRBJ2-5; v_gene: TRBV11-2; abundance: NA; d_gene: TRBD2; CDR3aa: CASSSEDSGGLRETQYF; CDR3nt: TGTGCCAGCAGCTCCGAGGATAGCGGGGGATTACGAGAGACCCAGTACTTC
j_gene: TRBJ2-7; v_gene: TRBV4-3; abundance: NA; d_gene: TRBD1; CDR3aa: CASSRDRATYEQYF; CDR3nt: TGCGCCAGCAGCCGAGACAGGGCCACCTACGAGCAGTACTTC
j_gene: TRBJ2-2; v_gene: TRBV2; abundance: NA; d_gene: NA; CDR3aa: CASSDGGTGELFF; CDR3nt: TGTGCCAGCAGTGACGGTGGCACCGGGGAGCTGTTTTTT
j_gene: TRBJ2-7; v_gene: TRBV19; abundance: NA; d_gene: NA; CDR3aa: CASSISPSGGVREEQYF; CDR3nt: TGTGCCAGTAGTATAAGCCCAAGCGGCGGGGTCCGGGAAGAGCAGTACTTC
j_gene: TRBJ2-1; v_gene: TRBV4-1; abundance: NA; d_gene: TRBD1; CDR3aa: CASSQDGDRAAYNEQFF; CDR3nt: TGCGCCAGCAGCCAAGATGGTGACAGGGCGGCCTACAATGAGCAGTTCTTC
j_gene: TRBJ1-1; v_gene: TRBV6-4; abundance: NA; d_gene: NA; CDR3aa: CASSEWGGTEAFF; CDR3nt: TGTGCCAGCAGTGAGTGGGGGGGAACTGAAGCTTTCTTT
j_gene: TRBJ1-2; v_gene: TRBV10-2; abundance: NA; d_gene: TRBD1; CDR3aa: CASSDLDRGNYGYTF; CDR3nt: TGCGCCAGCAGTGACCTTGACAGGGGGAACTATGGCTACACCTTC
j_gene: TRBJ2-5; v_gene: TRBV18; abundance: NA; d_gene: NA; CDR3aa: CASSPPSVQETQYF; CDR3nt: TGTGCCAGCTCACCACCGTCAGTACAAGAGACCCAGTACTTC
j_gene: TRBJ2-1; v_gene: TRBV12-3/TRBV12-4; abundance: NA; d_gene: TRBD2; CDR3aa: CASGGVTYNEQFF; CDR3nt: TGTGCCAGCGGGGGGGTGACCTACAATGAGCAGTTCTTC
j_gene: TRBJ2-1; v_gene: TRBV11-3; abundance: NA; d_gene: NA; CDR3aa: CASSSIPTGAYNEQFF; CDR3nt: TGTGCCAGCAGCTCGATCCCAACTGGAGCATACAATGAGCAGTTCTTC
j_gene: TRBJ2-7; v_gene: TRBV3-1/TRBV3-2; abundance: NA; d_gene: NA; CDR3aa: CASSQGPGDSYEQYF; CDR3nt: TGTGCCAGCAGCCAAGGCCCAGGGGATTCCTACGAGCAGTACTTC
j_gene: TRBJ1-1; v_gene: TRBV18; abundance: NA; d_gene: NA; CDR3aa: CASSPRGMNTEAFF; CDR3nt: TGTGCCAGCTCCCCGCGAGGTATGAACACTGAAGCTTTCTTT
j_gene: TRBJ1-2; v_gene: TRBV5-4; abundance: NA; d_gene: NA; CDR3aa: CASSGPLQGRHGYTF; CDR3nt: TGTGCCAGCAGCGGCCCATTACAGGGTAGGCATGGCTACACCTTC
j_gene: TRBJ2-7; v_gene: TRBV19; abundance: NA; d_gene: TRBD2; CDR3aa: CASSPRGGYGSYEQYF; CDR3nt: TGTGCCAGTAGCCCACGGGGGGGATACGGCTCCTACGAGCAGTACTTC
j_gene: TRBJ1-2; v_gene: TRBV11-2; abundance: NA; d_gene: TRBD1; CDR3aa: CASSLVWSGGGYTF; CDR3nt: TGTGCCAGCAGCTTAGTTTGGTCAGGGGGCGGCTACACCTTC
j_gene: TRBJ1-2; v_gene: TRBV9; abundance: NA; d_gene: NA; CDR3aa: CASSAGPGPPQTF; CDR3nt: TGTGCCAGCAGCGCCGGGCCAGGGCCGCCTCAAACCTTC
j_gene: TRBJ2-7; v_gene: TRBV7-9; abundance: few; d_gene: NA; CDR3aa: CASSLEYEQYF; CDR3nt: TGTGCCAGCAGTCTTGAGTACGAGCAGTACTTC
j_gene: TRBJ1-1; v_gene: TRBV29-1; abundance: once; d_gene: NA; CDR3aa: CSVWGQGEAFF; CDR3nt: TGCAGCGTTTGGGGGCAGGGTGAAGCTTTCTTT
j_gene: TRBJ2-4; v_gene: TRBV4-1; abundance: NA; d_gene: NA; CDR3aa: CASSQDGVNSGNIQYF; CDR3nt: TGCGCCAGCAGCCAAGATGGGGTGAATAGCGGAAACATTCAGTACTTC
j_gene: TRBJ2-5; v_gene: TRBV7-7; abundance: NA; d_gene: TRBD1; CDR3aa: CASSLGADRGETQYF; CDR3nt: TGTGCCAGCAGCTTAGGCGCGGACAGGGGAGAGACCCAGTACTTC